The 32 T cell receptor beta chains in this list originate from one sample, sequenced in a study of blood T cell repertoires in COVID-19. Here immunoSEQ multiplex PCR was the method, and the copy in TCRdb shows in-frame clones only, minus some. The data show around 480,000 clones, about 91% seen once. Input material: peripheral blood. All receptors derive from a woman aged 50 to 60 with COVID-19, enrolled during active disease.

This sequence joins TRBV29-1 and TRBJ1-1; D not certain. The germline CDR1 and CDR2 sequences are SQVTM and ANQGSEA. Trimming took off 4 bases at V and 5 bases at J, with 11 bases between the two ends. This CDR3 contains 12 residues. The CDR3 DNA follows: TGCAGCGTTGGCGAGGGAAGGACTGAAGCTTTCTTT. Its translation: CSVGEGRTEAFF.

The chain is built from TRBV6-5 and TRBJ1-1; tentative D call: TRBD1 (5 bases). Per the germline V gene, CDR1 is MNHEY and CDR2 is SVGAGI. V was shortened by 7 bases and J by 4 bases, with 19 bases between the two germline ends. This CDR3 spans 15 amino acids. For the CDR3, the DNA is TGTGCCAGCATCAGGACACCCTCGGGGGGCACTGAAGCTTTCTTT. This gives the protein CASIRTPSGGTEAFF.

V gene TRBV27 combines with J gene TRBJ2-5, with D hard to call. Trimming stripped 0 bases from V and 5 bases from J, with 4 bases between. This CDR3 is built from 12 residues. Germline V CDR1 and CDR2: MNHEY, SMNVEV (reference sequence). This CDR3 reads CASSLSGETQYF. As DNA, the CDR3 is TGTGCCAGCAGTTTATCCGGGGAGACCCAGTACTTC.

V and J are TRBV27 and TRBJ2-2, with D unclear. This CDR3 region has 13 residues. Germline CDR1 is MNHEY and CDR2 is SMNVEV (reference sequence). The ends were cut back, 3 bases at V and 4 bases at J, with 6 bases in the middle. CDR3 DNA sequence: TGTGCCAGCAGTTTGTTCGTCACCGGGGAGCTGTTTTTT. Translation: CASSLFVTGELFF.

V usage is TRBV5-1 and J usage is TRBJ2-2; 7 bases line up with TRBD1. After removal of 6 bases from V and 0 bases from J, the junction contained 2 bases not matched to a gene. The CDR3 is made up of 14 amino acids. The V gene's germline CDR1 is SGHRS and CDR2 YFSETQ. The CDR3 DNA follows: TGCGCCAGCACCGGGACAGCGAACACCGGGGAGCTGTTTTTT. This gives the protein CASTGTANTGELFF.

The chain couples TRBV24-1 to TRBJ2-2; 12 nucleotides match TRBD2. Losses at the gene ends were 4 bases for V and 0 bases for J; bases not matched to a gene: 11. The CDR3 contains 20 residues. CDR1 and CDR2 from the germline V gene are KGHDR and SFDVKD. In DNA, the CDR3 is TGTGCCACCAGTGACCCTGGACTAGCGGGGAAGATCGCGAACACCGGGGAGCTGTTTTTT. Amino acids: CATSDPGLAGKIANTGELFF.

This clone has a handful of counts. The DNA for the CDR3 is TGTGCCAGCAGCTTGCCTGTCTCCCCTTATAATTCACCCCTCCACTTT. It codes for CASSLPVSPYNSPLHF. The chain joins TRBV5-7 to TRBJ1-6; D is uncertain. TRBV5-7 counts as an open reading frame of uncertain function. The V and J ends lost 1 base and 4 bases respectively, with 12 bases between them. CDR3 length: 16 residues.

This chain connects TRBV6-5 to TRBJ2-2; TRBD1 matches 7 bases. The CDR3 runs to 14 residues. CDR1 and CDR2 from the germline V gene are MNHEY and SVGAGI. Trimming took 5 bases from V and 4 from J; bases not matched to a gene: 4. CDR3 sequence: CASSQGVPTGELFF. CDR3 nucleotide sequence: TGTGCCAGCAGTCAGGGGGTGCCCACCGGGGAGCTGTTTTTT.

The genes are TRBV6-6 and TRBJ1-1; D call uncertain. The CDR3 has 12 amino acids. The ends were cut back, 6 bases at V and 1 base at J, with 6 bases in the middle. The germline V gene has CDR1 MNHNY and CDR2 SVGAGI (reference sequence). The CDR3 DNA follows: TGTGCCAGCAGCCTAACGAACACTGAAGCTTTCTTT. As protein: CASSLTNTEAFF.

The chain has TRBV19 and TRBJ2-7; maybe TRBD2 (6 bases). The CDR3 length is 14 residues. Trimming pared 7 bases from V and 0 bases from J, leaving 13 bases between. CDR1 LNHDA and CDR2 SQIVND come from the germline V gene (reference sequence). The chain's CDR3 is CASTPGTASYEQYF. DNA of the CDR3: TGTGCCAGTACCCCCGGGACTGCCTCCTACGAGCAGTACTTC.

The CDR3 nucleotides read TGTGCTAGTGGTTTGCAGGGGACAAGGGCTTTCTTT. Translation gives CASGLQGTRAFF. The genes are TRBV12-5 and TRBJ1-1; D is perhaps TRBD1 (6 bases). Germline-derived CDR1 and CDR2 are LGHNT and FRNRAP. The CDR3 sequence is 12 residues long. Trimming removed 2 bases from V and 11 bases from J, with 12 bases in between. Full variable domain (outside the CDR3, taken from reference TRBV12-5 and TRBJ1-1): DARVTQTPRHKVTEMGQEVTMRCQPILGHNTVFWYRQTMMQGLELLAYFRNRAPLDDSGMPKDRFSAEMPDATLATLKIQPSEPRDSAVYFCASGLQGTRAFFGQGTRLTVV.

The chain carries TRBV5-1 and TRBJ1-4, with unresolved D. V was trimmed by 5 bases and J by 7 bases, leaving 18 bases between them. The germline V gene has CDR1 SGHRS and CDR2 YFSETQ. The CDR3 is made up of 15 amino acids. The CDR3 loop reads CASSRSEGAGEKLFF. The CDR3 nucleotides read TGCGCCAGCAGTCGGAGTGAGGGCGCGGGTGAAAAACTGTTTTTT. Full variable domain (outside the CDR3, taken from reference TRBV5-1 and TRBJ1-4): KAGVTQTPRYLIKTRGQQVTLSCSPISGHRSVSWYQQTPGQGLQFLFEYFSETQRNKGNFPGRFSGRQFSNSRSEMNVSTLELGDSALYLCASSRSEGAGEKLFFGSGTQLSVL.

This clone came up once. J is TRBJ2-3 and V is TRBV7-2; TRBD2 aligns across 10 bases. Per germline, CDR1 SGHTA and CDR2 FQGNSA. This CDR3 is built from 15 residues. Losses at the gene ends were 3 bases for V and 1 base for J; bases not matched to a gene: 1. CDR3 sequence: CASSFLAGGTDTQYF. Written as DNA, the CDR3 is TGTGCCAGCAGCTTTCTAGCGGGGGGCACAGATACGCAGTATTTT.

The chain is built from TRBV5-1 and TRBJ1-4; D gene unclear. CDR1 SGHRS and CDR2 YFSETQ come from the germline V gene. CDR3 length equals 14 residues. Trimming took 2 bases from V and 0 from J, leaving 5 bases between them. The CDR3 coding sequence is TGCGCCAGCAGCTTCTTTGCAACTAATGAAAAACTGTTTTTT. Translating it yields CASSFFATNEKLFF.

This clone has just one count. The chain carries TRBV5-6 and TRBJ2-7; 15 bases line up with TRBD2. Per the germline V gene, CDR1 is SGHDT and CDR2 is YYEEEE. The junction had 11 bases not matched to a gene; V was cut back by 4 bases and J by 9 bases. The CDR3 runs 16 residues. The CDR3 protein is CASSPPGTSGGRWQYF. CDR3 bases: TGTGCCAGCAGCCCGCCGGGGACTAGCGGGGGGAGGTGGCAGTACTTC.

Concerning this clone itself: Different DNA sequences within this sample yield the same CDR3. This chain connects TRBV6-5 to TRBJ1-6; D unresolved. Germline values: CDR1 MNHEY, CDR2 SVGAGI. V dropped 2 bases and J dropped 7 bases, with 9 bases sitting between them. The CDR3 spans 14 residues. DNA for the CDR3: TGTGCCAGCAGTTACGAGGGAGGGAATTCACCCCTCCACTTT. Its translation: CASSYEGGNSPLHF.

The rearrangement joins TRBV5-5 to TRBJ2-2; the match to TRBD1 covers 11 bases. V gave up 1 base and J gave up 0 bases; unmatched junction bases: 8. From germline, CDR1 is SGHKS and CDR2 YYEKEE (reference sequence). This CDR3 is built from 19 residues. The chain's CDR3 is CASSLIFGQGASNTGELFF. DNA for the CDR3: TGTGCCAGCAGCTTGATTTTTGGACAGGGGGCGTCGAACACCGGGGAGCTGTTTTTT. Together with reference TRBV5-5 and TRBJ2-2, the CDR3 gives the full variable domain: DAGVTQSPTHLIKTRGQQVTLRCSPISGHKSVSWYQQVLGQGPQFIFQYYEKEERGRGNFPDRFSARQFPNYSSELNVNALLLGDSALYLCASSLIFGQGASNTGELFFGEGSRLTVL.

This clone was recorded once. The V call is TRBV30, the J call TRBJ2-5, with a possible D match to TRBD1 (5 bases). Trimming removed 0 bases at V and 4 bases at J, with 12 bases between. Germline-derived CDR1 and CDR2 are GTSNPN and SVGIG (reference sequence). This CDR3 has 14 residues. Here the CDR3 reads CAWSVARAVETQYF. CDR3 nucleotide sequence: TGTGCCTGGAGTGTCGCCAGGGCAGTAGAGACCCAGTACTTC. Combining the CDR3 with reference TRBV30 and TRBJ2-5 gives the whole variable domain SQTIHQWPATLVQPVGSPLSLECTVEGTSNPNLYWYRQAAGRGLQLLFYSVGIGQISSEVPQNLSASRPQDRQFILSSKKLLLSDSGFYLCAWSVARAVETQYFGPGTRLLVL.

The J gene is TRBJ2-1, the V gene TRBV15, with unresolved D. V was trimmed by 7 bases and J by 2 bases, leaving 6 bases between them. The CDR3 is 12 amino acids. CDR1 is LNHNV and CDR2 is YYDKDF in the germline V gene (reference sequence). CDR3 nucleotide sequence: TGTGCCACCAATCTAGCCTACAATGAGCAGTTCTTC. This encodes CATNLAYNEQFF.

The chain uses TRBV18 and TRBJ1-2, with TRBD1 as a possible D gene (6 bases). Germline V gene lookup returns CDR1 KGHSH and CDR2 LQKENI. The ends were cut back, 2 bases at V and 4 bases at J, with 17 bases in the middle. This CDR3 region has 16 residues. CDR3 sequence (DNA): TGTGCCAGCTCACCATCAGGGTCGCCAGGGGCCTATGGCTACACCTTC. This encodes CASSPSGSPGAYGYTF.

The rearrangement uses TRBV28 and TRBJ1-2; D is possibly TRBD1 (5 bases). Germline assignment: CDR1 MDHEN and CDR2 SYDVKM. This CDR3 is 13 amino acids long. With 8 bases removed from V and 4 bases from J, the gap between germline ends came to 14 bases. The DNA for the CDR3 is TGTGCCAGCCGAAACCCAGGGCCCTATGGCTACACCTTC. This gives the protein CASRNPGPYGYTF.

Only a few counts were recorded for this clone. The chain combines TRBV6-1 with TRBJ2-7; 8 bases match TRBD1. J gave up 3 bases and V 3 bases, and 13 bases lay outside the gene matches. The CDR3 is 17 residues long. CDR1 is MNHNS, CDR2 SASEGT, per germline. The CDR3 DNA reads as TGTGCCAGCAGTGACCCGTCCGAACCGGGACAGGTCTACGAGCAGTACTTC. This sequence encodes CASSDPSEPGQVYEQYF.

The rearrangement uses TRBV30 and TRBJ1-2; 7 bases match TRBD1. The CDR3 spans 15 residues. Losses at the gene ends were 3 bases for V and 6 bases for J; bases not matched to a gene: 13. The germline V gene has CDR1 GTSNPN and CDR2 SVGIG (reference sequence). CDR3 in DNA: TGTGCCTGGAGAACCGAGGAGACCAGGGGGAATGGCTACACCTTC. It is translated as CAWRTEETRGNGYTF.

The rearrangement links TRBV3-1 (or the pseudogene TRBV3-2) to TRBJ2-7, with a tentative D call TRBD2 (5 bases). The CDR3 is made up of 12 amino acids. Germline V gene sequence: CDR1 LGHDT, CDR2 YNNKEL (reference sequence). Trimming shortened V by 3 bases and J by 3 bases, and 6 bases separated the two germline ends. The CDR3: CASSHGVYEQYF. The CDR3 region has the DNA TGTGCCAGCAGCCACGGGGTCTACGAGCAGTACTTC.

In this sample, this clone turned up once. This rearrangement joins TRBV19 to TRBJ2-5; TRBD2 matches 10 bases. CDR1 is LNHDA and CDR2 is SQIVND in the germline V gene (reference sequence). J lost 3 bases, V lost 1 base, and 2 bases had no gene match. The CDR3 contains 15 residues. CDR3 protein: CASSIGTSGEETQYF. CDR3 bases: TGTGCCAGTAGTATAGGGACTAGCGGAGAAGAGACCCAGTACTTC.

This rearrangement joins TRBV6-6 to TRBJ2-4; 9 bases match TRBD1. Trimming took 5 bases from V and 7 from J; bases not matched to a gene: 12. The CDR3 has 16 amino acids. CDR1 is MNHNY and CDR2 is SVGAGI in the germline V gene (reference sequence). The DNA for the CDR3 is TGTGCCAGCAGTAAGTCACCGGGACAGGGAAAGAACATTCAGTACTTC. Its translation: CASSKSPGQGKNIQYF.

J is TRBJ2-3 and V is TRBV30; no definite D call. The CDR3 runs to 12 residues. V was pared by 1 base and J by 6 bases, with 8 bases between. Germline V CDR1 and CDR2: GTSNPN, SVGIG (reference sequence). CDR3 in amino acids: CAWSGDRDTQYF. The CDR3 region has the DNA TGTGCCTGGAGTGGAGATCGGGATACGCAGTATTTT.

The gene calls are TRBV6-5 and TRBJ1-2, with D possibly TRBD1 on 5 matching bases. Trimming took 6 bases from V and 5 from J, leaving 16 bases between them. This CDR3 spans 14 amino acids. CDR1 and CDR2 (germline): MNHEY, SVGAGI. In DNA form, the CDR3 reads TGTGCCAGCAGCGATGGGGGGACGTTTTATGGCTACACCTTC. It translates to CASSDGGTFYGYTF.

V gene TRBV5-8 combines with J gene TRBJ1-1; no definite D call. Germline-derived CDR1 and CDR2 are SGHTS and YDEGEE. The CDR3 spans 14 residues. Trimming shortened V by 4 bases and J by 0 bases, and 10 bases separated the two germline ends. The CDR3 DNA reads as TGTGCCAGCAGCGCCGGGGATTTGAACACTGAAGCTTTCTTT. It specifies CASSAGDLNTEAFF. The full variable domain, with the rest looked up from reference TRBV5-8 and TRBJ1-1, is EAGVTQSPTHLIKTRGQQATLRCSPISGHTSVYWYQQALGLGLQFLLWYDEGEERNRGNFPPRFSGRQFPNYSSELNVNALELEDSALYLCASSAGDLNTEAFFGQGTRLTVV.

This chain joins TRBV12-5 and TRBJ1-1; possibly TRBD1 for D (5 bases). The CDR3 sequence is 13 residues long. Deletions cut 8 bases from V and 4 bases from J, with 14 bases between. Germline V lookup: CDR1 LGHNT, CDR2 FRNRAP. The CDR3 loop is CASPEGRSTEAFF. CDR3 nucleotide sequence: TGTGCTAGTCCTGAGGGGAGGAGCACTGAAGCTTTCTTT.

The chain links TRBV7-6 to TRBJ2-7; no clear D. This CDR3 comprises 13 residues. V lost 2 bases and J lost 5, with 10 bases in between. CDR1 and CDR2 from the germline V gene are SGHVS and FNYEAQ. The CDR3 nucleotides are TGTGCCAGCAGCTTATCCCTCCGTGACGAGCAGTACTTC. Translating gives CASSLSLRDEQYF.

This clone occurred once. The rearrangement uses TRBV4-1 and TRBJ1-2; TRBD1 aligns across 7 bases. Germline V gene sequence: CDR1 MGHRA, CDR2 YSYEKL. There are 13 residues in the CDR3. V was pared by 4 bases and J by 8 bases, with 7 bases of the junction left unmatched. The CDR3 nucleotides are TGCGCCAGCAGCCCGGGACAGCTCCGGGGCTACACCTTC. This translates into CASSPGQLRGYTF.